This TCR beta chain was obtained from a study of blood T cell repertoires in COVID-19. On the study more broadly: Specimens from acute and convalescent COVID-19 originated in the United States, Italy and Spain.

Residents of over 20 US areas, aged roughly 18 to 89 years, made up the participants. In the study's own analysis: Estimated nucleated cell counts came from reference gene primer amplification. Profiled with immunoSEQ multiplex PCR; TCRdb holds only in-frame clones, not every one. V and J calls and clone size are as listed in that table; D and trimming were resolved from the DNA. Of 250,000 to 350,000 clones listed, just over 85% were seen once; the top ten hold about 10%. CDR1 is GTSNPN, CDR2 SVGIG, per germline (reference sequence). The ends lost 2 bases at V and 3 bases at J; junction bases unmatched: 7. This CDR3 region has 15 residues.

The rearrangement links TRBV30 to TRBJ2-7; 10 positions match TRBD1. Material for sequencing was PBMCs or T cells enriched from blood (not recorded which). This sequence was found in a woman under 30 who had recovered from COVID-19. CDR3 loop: CAWSPGTGVLYEQYF. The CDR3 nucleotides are TGTGCCTGGAGTCCCGGGACAGGGGTCCTCTACGAGCAGTACTTC.